This TCR beta chain appears in the sequencing data of a study of neoadjuvant anti-PD-1 for oral cavity cancer. Study in general: Patients without progression got a fourth dose around day 43.

Germline values: CDR1 LNHNV, CDR2 YYDKDF (reference sequence). The CDR3 is 18 amino acids. The V end was cut by 0 bases, the J end by 4 bases, with 18 bases between. On this clone: Antigen unknown.

Sequenced by immunoSEQ multiplex PCR; TCRdb stores in-frame clones only, minus some. The data show 55,000 to 75,000 clones, 85% to 90% seen once. Regarding time point: after neoadjuvant nivolumab, at surgical resection. No culture or expansion preceded analysis of these blood cells. Notes on the study in general: Pretreatment Treg/Th17 ratio correlated inversely with post-treatment tumor clonality. Post-nivolumab, blood T cell clonality was significantly elevated in non-responders.

The sample here was PBMCs, taken after nivolumab (anti-PD-1) treatment. The source is a person between 40 and 85 years old with oral cavity squamous cell carcinoma. J is TRBJ1-4 and V is TRBV15; a possible D gene is TRBD1 (5 bases). The CDR3 DNA follows: TGTGCCACCAGCAGAGATCCCGGCGCGACAGCCCTTAATGAAAAACTGTTTTTT. Residues: CATSRDPGATALNEKLFF.